The T cell receptor (beta chain) described here comes from a study of metastatic and nonmetastatic thyroid tumors. Study results and caveats: Significantly higher TCR beta diversity was reportedly seen in malignant thyroid tumors than benign nodules, in blood and tumor.

TCRdb redid the clone calls on the PCR reads using MiXCR. The sample yields 15,000 to 20,000 clones, approximately 20% seen once. Thyroid surgery took place with no prior treatment in any patient. The table lists this clone with a few counts. The antigen remains undetermined. V lost 5 bases, J lost 8 bases, and 16 bases lay in between. The CDR3 is 15 residues long. The chain employs TRBV12-3 or TRBV12-4 and TRBJ1-6; a weak D match, TRBD1 (5 bases). Sequencing was performed on tumor tissue. This TCR came from a female donor with papillary thyroid cancer or a benign thyroid nodule (not recorded which). Some clones in this sample may be carry-over from other donors' samples. CDR3 protein: CASSPQGLTHSPLHF. The CDR3 DNA reads TGTGCCAGCAGTCCTCAGGGACTCACCCATTCACCCCTCCACTTT.